One sample yielded the 5 T cell receptor beta chains listed below, sequenced in a study of CD8 T cells in ankylosing spondylitis. Study results and caveats: Roughly eight highly homologous variants made up a TCR beta motif that seemed to typify ankylosing spondylitis blood.

Via MiXCR, TCRdb re-called the 5' RACE reads, giving one row per CDR3 protein. The sample has some 840,000 distinct CDR3 sequences, 12% seen once. Antigen specificity for these receptors is unknown. Sequencing used blood, either unsorted or a sorted T cell fraction (not recorded which). These receptors all stem from a male donor with ankylosing spondylitis.

In this sample, this clonotype turned up many times. The J gene is TRBJ2-1, the V gene TRBV5-4; 10 positions agree with TRBD1. Per the germline V gene, CDR1 is SGHNT and CDR2 is YYREEE (reference sequence). This CDR3 region has 15 residues. Germline trimming cut 0 bases from V and 9 bases from J; bases unmatched to any gene: 6. CDR3 DNA: TGTGCCAGCAGCTTGGGACAGGGGGCGCTTAGTGAGCAGTTCTTC. It encodes CASSLGQGALSEQFF.

This clonotype showed up just a few times. The chain has TRBV5-1 and TRBJ1-5, with D possibly being TRBD1 (5 bases). Looked up from germline, CDR1 is SGHRS and CDR2 is YFSETQ. This CDR3 region has 14 residues. Trimming stripped 1 base from V and 11 bases from J, with 16 bases between. Written as DNA, the CDR3 is TGCGCCAGCAGCTTGTCAGGGCTATCAGACGCCCAGCATTTT. Its translation is CASSLSGLSDAQHF.

This chain connects TRBV20-1 to TRBJ1-1; no clear D. CDR1 is DFQATT and CDR2 is SNEGSKA in the germline V gene (reference sequence). CDR3 size: 15 residues. V lost 1 base to trimming and J lost 3 bases, with 15 bases between them. The CDR3 bases are TGCAGTGCTAGAGCCCCGAGGTACGCTCACACTGAAGCTTTCTTT. It is translated as CSARAPRYAHTEAFF.

This clonotype came up a few times. V is TRBV10-3 and J is TRBJ2-3; 10 bases align to TRBD2. Losses at the gene ends were 5 bases for V and 4 bases for J; bases not matched to a gene: 9. The CDR3 has 16 residues. The germline gives CDR1 ENHRY, CDR2 SYGVKD. CDR3 amino acids: CAISTLSGRAADTQYF. As DNA, the CDR3 is TGTGCCATCAGTACCTTGAGCGGGAGGGCGGCAGATACGCAGTATTTT.

The chain joins TRBV20-1 to TRBJ1-6; D remains unclear. The CDR3 consists of 14 residues. V lost 1 base and J lost 9, with 13 bases in between. Germline lookup yields CDR1 DFQATT and CDR2 SNEGSKA (reference sequence). CDR3 loop: CSARVPTGGSPLHF. CDR3 sequence (DNA): TGCAGTGCTAGAGTCCCGACCGGTGGTTCACCCCTCCACTTT.